This TCR beta chain appears in the sequencing data of a study of blood T cell repertoires in COVID-19. On the study more broadly: Samples of COVID-19 (acute and convalescent) were obtained from the United States, Italy and Spain.

Only in-frame clones appear in the TCRdb table, and some are missing; sequencing was by immunoSEQ multiplex PCR. Of over 100,000 clones detected, under 90% appear once; the ten largest clones hold over 7.5%. This CDR3 has 16 residues. Germline assignment: CDR1 SGHKS and CDR2 YYEKEE (reference sequence). Trimming cost V 3 bases and J 3 bases; bases outside gene matches: 5. V usage is TRBV5-5 and J usage is TRBJ1-4; 10 bases fit TRBD1. Source material: peripheral blood. This receptor was identified in a woman aged 55-70 years with active or convalescent COVID-19. The CDR3 is CASSYGQGVANEKLFF. CDR3 DNA: TGTGCCAGCAGCTACGGACAGGGGGTAGCTAATGAAAAACTGTTTTTT.